Included here is one TCR beta chain sequence, with context. Its antigen is unknown. Measured with immunoSEQ multiplex PCR; TCRdb has only the in-frame clones, and not every one. The sample lists around 90,000 clones, 85% to 95% occurring once. Germline V gene sequence: CDR1 SEHNR, CDR2 FQNEAQ (reference sequence). V lost 4 bases and J lost 5; bases outside the gene matches: 10. The CDR3 sequence is 15 residues long. This entry is derived from a study of graft-versus-host responses after intestinal transplantation. Study-level information: The study gave all recipients anti-thymocyte globulin induction, then tacrolimus and steroids for roughly 3 years.

Findings and caveats of the study: Ileal or blood samples showed some GvH clones first, and such clones were also found in recipient marrow.

This chain uses TRBV7-9 with TRBJ2-5, with 7 bases that match TRBD1. The source is a human donor who was the organ donor for an intestinal transplant. The starting material was unstimulated CD8+ T cells sorted from spleen or lymph node cells, obtained before transplant. The CDR3 reads CASSSPQGLEETQYF. The CDR3 nucleotides read TGTGCCAGCAGCTCCCCACAGGGGTTGGAGGAGACCCAGTACTTC.